This T cell receptor beta chain emerged from a study of T cell repertoires in cytomegalovirus infection. Across the study: Public TCR beta signatures indicated both CMV infection and matching HLA type.

TCRdb fed the reads into MiXCR, producing one record per CDR3 protein. The table lists 630,000 or so distinct CDR3 sequences, 24% of them singletons. Between the trimmed V and J ends, which lost 1 base and 0 bases, there was a span of 7 bases. This CDR3 contains 14 residues. The germline gives CDR1 SGHAT, CDR2 FQNNGV. The sequenced material came from CD8+ T cells from PBMCs. V and J are TRBV11-2 and TRBJ2-7, with D uncertain. The receptor was derived from a human donor in good health (CMV status not recorded). Some clones in this sample may be carry-over from other donors' samples. The CDR3: CASSLGQASYEQYF. For the CDR3, the DNA is TGTGCCAGCAGCTTAGGGCAGGCCTCCTACGAGCAGTACTTC.